Reported below is one TCR beta chain. This specimen belongs to a study of CD4 T cells in relation to SARS-CoV-2 and coronaviruses. Some clones are missing from TCRdb's copy, which holds only in-frame ones; the method was immunoSEQ multiplex PCR. This table has about 64,000 clones, 94% appearing once. The unexposed donors gave CD4+ T cells in about 2011-2019, prior to COVID-19. Cryopreserved PBMCs were CD4-enriched, then split into naive and memory cells. V was trimmed by 4 bases and J by 0 bases, leaving 1 base between them. The germline gives CDR1 SGDLS, CDR2 YYNGEE. CDR3 length: 12 amino acids. Sample: naive CD4+ T cells from PBMCs. Subset noted: naive CD4+ T cells isolated by negative enrichment. The chain is built from TRBV9 and TRBJ2-2; D is unresolved. This TCR was recovered from a human donor in good health. CDR3 coding DNA: TGTGCCAGCAGCTCGAACACCGGGGAGCTGTTTTTT. Its protein product is CASSSNTGELFF. The full variable domain, with the rest looked up from reference TRBV9 and TRBJ2-2, is DSGVTQTPKHLITATGQRVTLRCSPRSGDLSVYWYQQSLDQGLQFLIQYYNGEERAKGNILERFSAQQFPDLHSELNLSSLELGDSALYFCASSSNTGELFFGEGSRLTVL.